Presented here are 27 T cell receptor beta chains from one specimen sequenced in a study of cytomegalovirus exposure and HLA in healthy donors. The study ran its PCR with 60 Vbeta and 13 Jbeta primers. Sequencing was performed with immunoSEQ multiplex PCR; in TCRdb, only in-frame clones are kept and a portion is missing. This repertoire shows 150,000 to 200,000 clones, about 75% found once; its top ten account for around 2.1%. Source material: PBMCs. The receptor set was obtained from a female donor in good health and CMV-seronegative.

This chain connects TRBV7-9 to TRBJ2-7; TRBD1 agrees at 7 bases. After removal of 5 bases from V and 2 bases from J, the junction contained 6 bases not matched to a gene. Germline assignment: CDR1 SEHNR and CDR2 FQNEAQ (reference sequence). The CDR3 is 14 amino acids. This CDR3 is CASSKTGKPYEQYF. CDR3 bases: TGTGCCAGCAGCAAGACAGGGAAACCCTACGAGCAGTACTTC.

The CDR3 loop reads CASSQNLQSAKGYTF. CDR3 in DNA: TGCGCCAGCAGCCAAAACCTACAGTCGGCGAAGGGCTACACCTTC. The rearrangement uses TRBV4-1 and TRBJ1-2; D not resolved. V shed 2 bases and J shed 8 bases, with 18 bases lying between them. The CDR3 has 15 residues. Germline-derived CDR1 and CDR2 are MGHRA and YSYEKL.

The CDR3 DNA sequence: TGTGCCAGTAGCCCTAAGGGGTTTATGAACACTGAAGCTTTCTTT. Encoded protein: CASSPKGFMNTEAFF. The genes are TRBV19 and TRBJ1-1, with TRBD1 as a possible D gene (5 bases). Trimming shortened V by 6 bases and J by 0 bases, and 14 bases separated the two germline ends. This CDR3 is built from 15 residues. Germline V gene sequence: CDR1 LNHDA, CDR2 SQIVND (reference sequence).

The V and J genes are TRBV19 and TRBJ2-4; D is undetermined. V shed 5 bases and J shed 6 bases, with 8 bases lying between them. Germline V gives CDR1 LNHDA, CDR2 SQIVND (reference sequence). The CDR3 extends over 12 amino acids. DNA for the CDR3: TGTGCCAGTAGTGCAGGCTTAAACATTCAGTACTTC. The encoded protein is CASSAGLNIQYF.

The chain joins TRBV6-5 to TRBJ1-1; 7 bases line up with TRBD1. This CDR3 comprises 14 residues. V lost 2 bases, J lost 7 bases, and 7 bases stayed unmatched. Germline loops: CDR1 MNHEY, CDR2 SVGAGI. CDR3 DNA: TGTGCCAGCAGTTACCTGACAGGGAGAAATGAAGCTTTCTTT. It specifies CASSYLTGRNEAFF.

The sample holds a few counts of this clone. The V call is TRBV5-1, the J call TRBJ1-2; 8 positions agree with TRBD1. CDR1 and CDR2 from the germline V gene are SGHRS and YFSETQ. The junction had 7 bases not matched to a gene; V was cut back by 4 bases and J by 8 bases. There are 13 residues in the CDR3. The CDR3: CASSPGQVQGYTF. In DNA, the CDR3 is TGCGCCAGCAGCCCGGGACAGGTTCAAGGCTACACCTTC.

CDR3 nucleotide sequence: TGTGCCAGCAGCCAAGTCCCCCTAGGGGAGGGCCAAGAGACCCAGTACTTC. Protein sequence: CASSQVPLGEGQETQYF. The gene calls are TRBV4-2 and TRBJ2-5; the match to TRBD2 covers 7 bases. V trimming: 1 base; J trimming: 1 base; junction bases outside the gene matches: 9. The CDR3 loop spans 17 amino acids. Per germline, CDR1 LGHNA and CDR2 YNFKEQ.

This chain links TRBV6-6 with TRBJ1-1; TRBD1 matches 8 bases. In germline, CDR1 is MNHNY, CDR2 SVGAGI (reference sequence). The CDR3 runs 14 residues. Unmatched junction bases numbered 12, after V lost 7 bases and J lost 8 bases. The CDR3 DNA reads TGTGCCAGCACCCCAGCAACAGGGGGATTGGAAGCTTTCTTT. This codes for CASTPATGGLEAFF.

This clone showed up just once. The chain employs TRBV7-2 and TRBJ2-1; the D gene is possibly TRBD2 (6 bases). In germline, CDR1 is SGHTA, CDR2 FQGNSA. Trimming removed 4 bases from V and 10 bases from J, with 17 bases in between. CDR3 length equals 14 residues. CDR3 amino acids: CASSWYWREGEQFF. The CDR3 nucleotides read TGTGCCAGCAGCTGGTACTGGCGGGAAGGGGAGCAGTTCTTC.

The rearrangement joins TRBV7-3 to TRBJ1-1; D gene ambiguous. CDR3 length: 13 residues. Germline values: CDR1 SGHTA, CDR2 FQGTGA. V was pared by 2 bases and J by 1 base, with 5 bases between. The CDR3 loop is CASSLEANTEAFF. The CDR3 DNA is TGTGCCAGCAGCTTAGAGGCGAACACTGAAGCTTTCTTT.

V usage is TRBV7-7 and J usage is TRBJ2-5; 9 nucleotides match TRBD2. Trimming cost V 4 bases and J 3 bases; bases outside gene matches: 6. CDR1 and CDR2 from the germline V gene are SSHAT and FNYEAQ (reference sequence). This CDR3 is 15 amino acids long. CDR3 DNA sequence: TGTGCCAGCAGCTCTGATAGCGGGGGTAAAGAGACCCAGTACTTC. Its translation is CASSSDSGGKETQYF. Drawing the rest from reference TRBV7-7 and TRBJ2-5, the complete variable domain is GAGVSQSPRYKVTKRGQDVTLRCDPISSHATLYWYQQALGQGPEFLTYFNYEAQPDKSGLPSDRFSAERPEGSISTLTIQRTEQRDSAMYRCASSSDSGGKETQYFGPGTRLLVL.

The chain links TRBV5-5 to TRBJ1-5; D possibly corresponds to TRBD1 (5 bases). The CDR3 totals 14 residues. Germline V gene data show CDR1 as SGHKS and CDR2 as YYEKEE (reference sequence). The V and J ends lost 4 bases and 4 bases respectively, with 12 bases between them. In DNA, the CDR3 is TGTGCCAGCAGCCTCACCGGGGGGAATCAGCCCCAGCATTTT. Its translation is CASSLTGGNQPQHF. Looking up the rest from reference TRBV5-5 and TRBJ1-5 gives the full variable domain: DAGVTQSPTHLIKTRGQQVTLRCSPISGHKSVSWYQQVLGQGPQFIFQYYEKEERGRGNFPDRFSARQFPNYSSELNVNALLLGDSALYLCASSLTGGNQPQHFGDGTRLSIL.

The chain recombines TRBV2 with TRBJ2-5, with TRBD2 matching over 11 bases. Losses at the gene ends were 7 bases for V and 3 bases for J; bases not matched to a gene: 7. The CDR3 is 15 residues long. Germline CDR1 and CDR2: SNHLY and FYNNEI. CDR3 amino acids: CASTLIAGGEETQYF. The CDR3 DNA sequence: TGTGCCAGCACTCTCATAGCGGGGGGGGAAGAGACCCAGTACTTC.

The rearrangement links TRBV5-1 to TRBJ1-1, with D unclear. The CDR3 is 12 residues long. Deletions cut 5 bases from V and 5 bases from J, with 10 bases between. The germline V gene has CDR1 SGHRS and CDR2 YFSETQ. CDR3 nucleotide sequence: TGCGCCAGCAGGCTTTCGGGAACTGAAGCTTTCTTT. It encodes CASRLSGTEAFF.

This sequence joins TRBV13 and TRBJ2-1, with TRBD2 matching over 7 bases. Germline assignment: CDR1 PRHDT and CDR2 FYEKMQ (reference sequence). The CDR3 contains 18 residues. V was pared by 4 bases and J by 6 bases, with 18 bases of the junction left unmatched. CDR3 loop: CASSSTSRTGTIFNEQFF. The CDR3 coding sequence is TGTGCCAGCAGCTCAACATCGCGAACCGGGACTATATTCAATGAGCAGTTCTTC.

This clone showed up just a few times. The V and J genes are TRBV2 and TRBJ1-2; D remains unclear. V gave up 7 bases and J gave up 7 bases, with 19 bases separating them. This CDR3 has 14 residues. Germline V CDR1 and CDR2: SNHLY, FYNNEI. The CDR3 spells CASTAAGTYGGYTF. The CDR3 DNA reads as TGTGCCAGCACGGCGGCGGGTACTTATGGTGGCTACACCTTC.

This chain connects TRBV5-1 to TRBJ1-2, with no clear D. The ends were cut back, 0 bases at V and 6 bases at J, with 15 bases in the middle. The CDR3 sequence is 15 residues long. Germline CDR1 is SGHRS and CDR2 is YFSETQ. CDR3 sequence: CASSLASIAADGYTF. The CDR3 region has the DNA TGCGCCAGCAGCTTGGCGTCTATAGCCGCGGATGGCTACACCTTC.

The rearrangement uses TRBV5-1 and TRBJ1-2, with D hard to call. CDR1 SGHRS and CDR2 YFSETQ come from the germline V gene. This CDR3 contains 14 residues. V shed 0 bases and J shed 4 bases, with 10 bases lying between them. The CDR3 spells CASSLGTAGYGYTF. The CDR3 DNA follows: TGCGCCAGCAGCTTGGGAACGGCGGGCTATGGCTACACCTTC. Based on the CDR3 plus reference TRBV5-1 and TRBJ1-2, the full variable domain is KAGVTQTPRYLIKTRGQQVTLSCSPISGHRSVSWYQQTPGQGLQFLFEYFSETQRNKGNFPGRFSGRQFSNSRSEMNVSTLELGDSALYLCASSLGTAGYGYTFGSGTRLTVV.

The rearrangement uses TRBV19 and TRBJ2-4, with D tentatively TRBD1 (5 bases). Per the germline V gene, CDR1 is LNHDA and CDR2 is SQIVND (reference sequence). Trimming took 4 bases from V and 7 from J, leaving 14 bases between them. The CDR3 totals 14 residues. The CDR3 spells CASSKPQGMNIQYF. For the CDR3, the DNA is TGTGCCAGTAGTAAGCCCCAGGGAATGAACATTCAGTACTTC.

The chain has TRBV11-3 and TRBJ1-2; possible D gene TRBD1, 5 bases. Germline lookup yields CDR1 SGHNT and CDR2 YENEEA. Deletions cut 0 bases from V and 7 bases from J, with 18 bases between. This CDR3 has 16 amino acids. CDR3 DNA sequence: TGTGCCAGCAGCTTAGAGGGGGGTGGGGGTCCCGGTGGCTACACCTTC. The encoded protein is CASSLEGGGGPGGYTF.

The rearrangement joins TRBV5-8 to TRBJ2-7; D unresolved. This CDR3 has 14 residues. Trimming took off 3 bases at V and 0 bases at J, with 10 bases between the two ends. Germline V gene sequence: CDR1 SGHTS, CDR2 YDEGEE. CDR3 sequence: CASSWAPGSYEQYF. CDR3 nucleotide sequence: TGTGCCAGCAGCTGGGCCCCCGGCTCCTACGAGCAGTACTTC. The variable domain in full, completed from reference TRBV5-8 and TRBJ2-7, reads EAGVTQSPTHLIKTRGQQATLRCSPISGHTSVYWYQQALGLGLQFLLWYDEGEERNRGNFPPRFSGRQFPNYSSELNVNALELEDSALYLCASSWAPGSYEQYFGPGTRLTVT.

This clone was observed once. The CDR3 DNA reads TGCGCCGCGACAGGGAGTTATGGCTACACCTTC. The encoded protein is CAATGSYGYTF. J is TRBJ1-2 and V is TRBV10-2, with 7 bases that match TRBD1. With 11 bases clipped from V and 5 bases from J, the junction kept 5 bases outside the gene matches. Germline V gives CDR1 WSHSY, CDR2 SAAADI. The CDR3 consists of 11 residues.

The chain couples TRBV6-6 to TRBJ2-7; weak D call: TRBD1 (7 bases). Trimming took off 5 bases at V and 2 bases at J, with 10 bases between the two ends. The CDR3 is 13 amino acids. Germline CDR1 is MNHNY and CDR2 is SVGAGI (reference sequence). The CDR3 region is CASSAGQTYEQYF. CDR3 bases: TGTGCCAGCAGTGCGGGACAGACCTACGAGCAGTACTTC.

The gene calls are TRBV9 and TRBJ1-1; no clear D. The germline V gene has CDR1 SGDLS and CDR2 YYNGEE. V lost 0 bases and J 1 base, leaving 4 bases between the germline ends. This CDR3 spans 13 amino acids. This CDR3 reads CASSVAQNTEAFF. The CDR3 DNA reads TGTGCCAGCAGCGTAGCCCAGAACACTGAAGCTTTCTTT. Full variable domain (outside the CDR3, taken from reference TRBV9 and TRBJ1-1): DSGVTQTPKHLITATGQRVTLRCSPRSGDLSVYWYQQSLDQGLQFLIQYYNGEERAKGNILERFSAQQFPDLHSELNLSSLELGDSALYFCASSVAQNTEAFFGQGTRLTVV.

A few counts support this clone. The J gene is TRBJ1-5, the V gene TRBV7-2; D gene ambiguous. The ends were cut back, 3 bases at V and 7 bases at J, with 10 bases in the middle. The CDR3 spans 13 residues. Germline values: CDR1 SGHTA, CDR2 FQGNSA. This chain's CDR3 is CASSFGRRQPQHF. CDR3 bases: TGTGCCAGCAGCTTCGGAAGGAGGCAGCCCCAGCATTTT.

This clone showed up just a few times. The chain combines TRBV9 with TRBJ2-3, with D perhaps TRBD2 (6 bases). Germline CDR1 and CDR2: SGDLS and YYNGEE. The V and J ends lost 1 base and 0 bases respectively, with 9 bases between them. CDR3 size: 15 residues. CDR3 bases: TGTGCCAGCAGCGTAAAAGCGGGTAGCACAGATACGCAGTATTTT. Encoded protein: CASSVKAGSTDTQYF.

This clone occurred once. This sample includes further DNA sequences coding for the same CDR3. The CDR3 nucleotides are TGCGCCAGCAGCTTGGGACAGTACCAAGAGACCCAGTACTTC. Its translation is CASSLGQYQETQYF. The rearrangement uses TRBV5-1 and TRBJ2-5; a weak D match, TRBD1 (5 bases). CDR1 is SGHRS and CDR2 is YFSETQ in the germline V gene. Trimming removed 0 bases from V and 0 bases from J, with 6 bases in between. This CDR3 has 14 residues.